This record covers a single T cell receptor beta chain. The antigen is not known. The data belong to a study of T cell repertoires in cytomegalovirus infection. Study overall: CMV epitopes, recently identified HLA-C-restricted and well-studied HLA-B-restricted, were used. Shared public TCR beta signatures pointed to both CMV infection and a matching HLA type.

Between the trimmed V and J ends, which lost 2 bases and 2 bases, there was a span of 12 bases. The CDR3 is 15 amino acids. CDR1 is MNHNS, CDR2 SASEGT, per germline. Findings and caveats of the study: It was HLA-C-restricted CMV-specific TCR beta clonotypes that dominated the response ex vivo. Cumulative frequency (of public TCR beta family members) identified carriers of CMV plus the relevant HLA.

TCRdb ran MiXCR on the reads and lists one entry per CDR3 protein. The repertoire holds around 770,000 distinct CDR3 sequences, with under 35% as singletons. This clonotype was obtained from a human donor in good health (CMV status not recorded). Some clones in this sample may be carry-over from other donors' samples. The chain carries TRBV6-1 and TRBJ1-2, with unresolved D. The specimen was cultured CD8+ T cells from PBMCs, collected from culture after CMV antigen stimulation. CDR3 loop: CASSELSQENYGYTF. In DNA form, the CDR3 reads TGTGCCAGCAGTGAATTGTCTCAGGAGAACTATGGCTACACCTTC.